This TCR beta chain was found in a study of blood T cell repertoires in COVID-19. Using immunoSEQ multiplex PCR, the repertoire was profiled, and TCRdb retains in-frame clones only, with some absent. Among some 110,000 clones listed, around four fifths were seen once. Germline V gene lookup returns CDR1 SGHRS and CDR2 YFSETQ. The V and J ends lost 4 bases and 3 bases, in that order; junction bases with no gene match: 7. The CDR3 is made up of 17 amino acids. The TCR was taken from a man aged 25 to 40 with acute or convalescent COVID-19. The sample consisted of peripheral blood. V usage is TRBV5-1 and J usage is TRBJ2-2; 12 bases agree with TRBD2. The CDR3 sequence: CASSPGSSGGDTGELFF. The CDR3 DNA follows: TGCGCCAGCAGCCCCGGCTCTAGCGGGGGGGACACCGGGGAGCTGTTTTTT.